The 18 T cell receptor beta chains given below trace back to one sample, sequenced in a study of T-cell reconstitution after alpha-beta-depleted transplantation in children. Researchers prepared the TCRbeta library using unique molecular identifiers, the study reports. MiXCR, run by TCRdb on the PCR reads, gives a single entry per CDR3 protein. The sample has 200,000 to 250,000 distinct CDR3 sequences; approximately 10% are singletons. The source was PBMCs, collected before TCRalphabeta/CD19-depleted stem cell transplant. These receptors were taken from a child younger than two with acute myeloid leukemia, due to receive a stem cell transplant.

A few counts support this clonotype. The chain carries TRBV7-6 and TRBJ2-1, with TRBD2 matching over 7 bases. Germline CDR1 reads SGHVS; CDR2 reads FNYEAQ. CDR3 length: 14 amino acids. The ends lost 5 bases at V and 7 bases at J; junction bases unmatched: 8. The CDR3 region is CASSPAGVWNEQFF. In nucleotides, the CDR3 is TGTGCCAGCAGCCCTGCGGGGGTATGGAATGAGCAGTTCTTC.

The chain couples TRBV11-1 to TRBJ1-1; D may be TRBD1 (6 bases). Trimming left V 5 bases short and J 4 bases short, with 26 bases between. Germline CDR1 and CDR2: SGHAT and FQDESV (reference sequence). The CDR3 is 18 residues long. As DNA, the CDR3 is TGTGCCAGCAGCCCACGGACTTCGTTGGGGGGCTCGGGCACTGAAGCTTTCTTT. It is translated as CASSPRTSLGGSGTEAFF.

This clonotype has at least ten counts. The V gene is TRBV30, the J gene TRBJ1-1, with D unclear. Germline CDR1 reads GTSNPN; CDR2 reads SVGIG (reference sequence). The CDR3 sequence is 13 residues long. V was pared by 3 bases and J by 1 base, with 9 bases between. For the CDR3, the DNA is TGTGCCTGGAGCGATGACGGGAACACTGAAGCTTTCTTT. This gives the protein CAWSDDGNTEAFF.

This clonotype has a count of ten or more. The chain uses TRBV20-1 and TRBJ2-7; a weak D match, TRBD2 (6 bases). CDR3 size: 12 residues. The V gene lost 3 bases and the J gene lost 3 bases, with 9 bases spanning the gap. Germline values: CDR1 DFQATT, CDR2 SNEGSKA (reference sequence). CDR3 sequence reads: CSARRGGYEQYF. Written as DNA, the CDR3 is TGCAGTGCTAGGAGGGGAGGCTACGAGCAGTACTTC.

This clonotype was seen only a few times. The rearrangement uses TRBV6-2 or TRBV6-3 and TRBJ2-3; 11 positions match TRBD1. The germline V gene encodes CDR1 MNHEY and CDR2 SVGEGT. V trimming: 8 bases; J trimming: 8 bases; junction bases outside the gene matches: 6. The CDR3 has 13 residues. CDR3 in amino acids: CASAFGTGGTQYF. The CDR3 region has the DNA TGTGCCAGCGCATTTGGGACAGGGGGTACGCAGTATTTT.

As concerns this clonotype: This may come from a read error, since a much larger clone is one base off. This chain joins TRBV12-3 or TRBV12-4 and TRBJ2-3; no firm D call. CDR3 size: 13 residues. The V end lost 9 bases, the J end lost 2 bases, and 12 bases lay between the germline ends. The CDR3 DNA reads TGTGCCAGGAGCCCTCTCTACACAGATACGCAGTATTTT. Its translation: CARSPLYTDTQYF.

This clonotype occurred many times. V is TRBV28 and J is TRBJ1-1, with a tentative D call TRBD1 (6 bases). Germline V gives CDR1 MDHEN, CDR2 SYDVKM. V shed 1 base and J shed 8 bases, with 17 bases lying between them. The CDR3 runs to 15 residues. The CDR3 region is CASSLLGGTRGEAFF. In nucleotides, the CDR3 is TGTGCCAGCAGTTTATTGGGCGGGACAAGGGGGGAAGCTTTCTTT.

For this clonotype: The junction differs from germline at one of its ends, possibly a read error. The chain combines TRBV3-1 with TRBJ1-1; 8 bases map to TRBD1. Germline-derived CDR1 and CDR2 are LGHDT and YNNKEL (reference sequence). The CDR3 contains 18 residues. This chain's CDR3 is CAGRPILGQGSGNTEAFF. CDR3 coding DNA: TGTGCCGGCAGACCAATACTCGGACAGGGTAGCGGGAACACTGAAGCTTTCTTT.

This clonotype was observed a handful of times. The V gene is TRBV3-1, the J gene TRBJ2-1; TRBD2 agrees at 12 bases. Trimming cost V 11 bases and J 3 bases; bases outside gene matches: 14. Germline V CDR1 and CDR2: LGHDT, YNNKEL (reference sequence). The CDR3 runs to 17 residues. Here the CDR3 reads CACSKVGLAGRYNEQFF. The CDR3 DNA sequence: TGTGCCTGCTCCAAAGTGGGACTAGCGGGCCGCTACAATGAGCAGTTCTTC.

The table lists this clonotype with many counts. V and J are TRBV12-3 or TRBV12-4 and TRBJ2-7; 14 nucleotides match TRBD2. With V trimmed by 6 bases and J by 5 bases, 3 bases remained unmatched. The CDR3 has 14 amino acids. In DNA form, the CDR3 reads TGTGCCAGCAGGACTAGCGGGAGGGCCCACGAGCAGTACTTC. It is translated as CASRTSGRAHEQYF.

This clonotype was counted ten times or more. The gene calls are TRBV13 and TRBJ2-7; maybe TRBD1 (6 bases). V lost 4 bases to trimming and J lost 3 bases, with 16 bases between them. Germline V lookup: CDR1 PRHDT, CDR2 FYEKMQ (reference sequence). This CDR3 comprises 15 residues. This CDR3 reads CASSYRSGQIYEQYF. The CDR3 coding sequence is TGTGCCAGCAGCTACCGCTCTGGACAGATCTACGAGCAGTACTTC.

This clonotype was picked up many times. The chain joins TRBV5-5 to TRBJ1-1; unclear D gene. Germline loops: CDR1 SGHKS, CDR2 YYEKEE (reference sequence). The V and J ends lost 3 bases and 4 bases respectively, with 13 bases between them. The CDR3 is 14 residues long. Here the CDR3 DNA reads TGTGCCAGCAGCTCCCAAGGGTCGAGCACTGAAGCTTTCTTT. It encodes CASSSQGSSTEAFF.

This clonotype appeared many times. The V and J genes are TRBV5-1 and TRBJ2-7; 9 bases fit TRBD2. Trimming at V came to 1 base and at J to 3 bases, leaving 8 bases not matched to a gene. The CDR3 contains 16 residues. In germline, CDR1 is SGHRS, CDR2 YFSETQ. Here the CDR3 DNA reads TGCGCCAGCAGCTTGAAAGCTAGCGGGACCATCTACGAGCAGTACTTC. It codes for CASSLKASGTIYEQYF.

In DNA, the CDR3 is TGTGCCAGCAGCCGGACAGTCACTAATGAAAAACTGTTTTTT. It is translated as CASSRTVTNEKLFF. The rearrangement links TRBV7-2 to TRBJ1-4; tentatively, D is TRBD1 (6 bases). The CDR3 runs to 14 residues. Germline V gives CDR1 SGHTA, CDR2 FQGNSA. The V end was cut by 5 bases, the J end by 2 bases, with 9 bases between.

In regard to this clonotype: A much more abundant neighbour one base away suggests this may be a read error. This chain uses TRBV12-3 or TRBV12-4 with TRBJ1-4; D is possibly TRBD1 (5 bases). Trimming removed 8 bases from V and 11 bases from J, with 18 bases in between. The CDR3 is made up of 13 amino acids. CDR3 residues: CASLQGLSDKLFF. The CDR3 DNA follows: TGTGCCAGCCTCCAGGGCCTTTCTGATAAACTGTTTTTT.

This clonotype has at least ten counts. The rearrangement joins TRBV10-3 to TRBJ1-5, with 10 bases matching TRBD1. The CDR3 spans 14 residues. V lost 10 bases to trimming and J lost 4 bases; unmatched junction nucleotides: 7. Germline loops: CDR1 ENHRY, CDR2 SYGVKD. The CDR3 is CATLDRGLNQPQHF. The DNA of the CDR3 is TGTGCCACCCTAGACAGGGGGCTTAATCAGCCCCAGCATTTT.

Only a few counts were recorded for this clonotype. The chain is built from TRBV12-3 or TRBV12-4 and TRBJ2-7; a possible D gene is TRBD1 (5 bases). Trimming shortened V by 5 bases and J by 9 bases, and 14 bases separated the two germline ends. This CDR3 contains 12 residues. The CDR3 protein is CASSPSGIRQYF. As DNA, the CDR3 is TGTGCCAGCAGTCCATCAGGGATCCGGCAGTACTTC.

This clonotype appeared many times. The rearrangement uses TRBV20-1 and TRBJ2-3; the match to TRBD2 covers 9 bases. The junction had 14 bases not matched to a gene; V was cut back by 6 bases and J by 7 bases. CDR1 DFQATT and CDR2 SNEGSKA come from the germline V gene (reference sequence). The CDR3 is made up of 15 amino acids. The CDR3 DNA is TGCAGTGCGAGACCTATTAGCGGGAGCGGGTATACGCAGTATTTT. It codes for CSARPISGSGYTQYF.